This T cell receptor (beta chain) stems from a study of blood T cell repertoires in COVID-19 (dated by TCRdb to the early 2020s). A note on the overall study: Samples covering the acute and convalescent phases of COVID-19 were provided by collaborators in the United States, Italy and Spain. The material from the prospective study consisted of cDNA or gDNA derived from T cells, B-cell-depleted T cells, or PBMCs. Deeply sampled blood TCRbeta repertoires from subjects exposed to, actively infected with, or recovered from COVID-19 were included in the dataset. The repertoires were released in a freely available public database meant as a resource for research on the immune response to SARS-CoV-2. The samples were drawn from the first 160 participants of the ongoing ImmuneRACE study and from under 1,500 subjects provided by 6 global collaborators. The sample metadata nearly always contained a de-identified subject ID, COVID-19 status, age in years and sex. Where HLA class I and class II types were available, the types were taken from metadata supplied by the sample provider, not from assay-based typing. General conclusions and limits of the study: Clinical and demographic metadata were provided uncurated, with the amount varying by source and participant.

A remark on this clone: Its recognized antigen is unknown. Base qualities are not at hand, and no much larger clone is one base apart.

Participants in the prospective study were enrolled through a virtual design, were aged about 18 to 100 years, and lived in approximately 24 United States geographic areas. In the prospective study, cohorts were assigned on the basis of participant-reported clinical history obtained from a screening survey and a study questionnaire. ImmuneRACE Cohort 3 recovered participants were defined by two consecutive negative NP/OP PCR tests, healthcare professional clearance, or symptom resolution. In the prospective study, whole blood, serum and a nasopharyngeal or oropharyngeal swab were collected from each participant by mobile phlebotomists. Additional blood draws and questionnaires over a roughly two-month period could optionally be provided by prospective study participants. Blood samples from the prospective study were shipped frozen or at room temperature prior to DNA extraction. TCRbeta CDR3 regions were amplified from genomic DNA using the immunoSEQ Assay, a bias-controlled multiplex PCR. The paper's processing steps were these. The number of nucleated cells in each sample was estimated by amplification of reference gene primers within the assay. To quantify the absolute abundance of each unique TCRbeta CDR3 rearrangement, sequence reads were collapsed and filtered. For each sample, productive Simpson clonality was calculated as the square root of Simpson's diversity index across productive rearrangements. This is the immuneACCESS table as TCRdb keeps it, with only in-frame sequences that have V and J called. A part of the clones is gone; compared with another copy, unresolved V genes explain less than half, and the rest is unexplained. V, J and clone size were drawn from that table, and D and trimming were deduced from the DNA. The sample table shows 150,000 to 200,000 clones, and 86% are seen once. 7% to 10% of the sample belongs to the ten largest clones.

The junction carries 12 bases between V and J, which are trimmed by 7 bases and 6 bases respectively. CDR1 MDHEN and CDR2 SYDVKM are derived from the germline V gene. The CDR3 goes from the cysteine to the phenylalanine over 12 residues. Only the CDR3 region is kept as DNA, spanning 36 bases read in frame from base 1. The receptor chain draws on TRBV28 and TRBJ1-2, with no confident D gene call. Material for sequencing was PBMCs or T cells enriched from blood (not recorded which). The source is a woman aged 25 to 39 who had recovered from COVID-19. The DNA is as follows: TGTGCCAGCAATCAAGTGCGGGATGGCTACACCTTC. Its translation is CASNQVRDGYTF.